This T cell receptor beta chain was recovered during a study of cytomegalovirus exposure and HLA in healthy donors. Study in general: In a later analysis, the roughly 130 validation repertoires were reported to have used the same platform as the 600 to 800 first-cohort repertoires. Study results and limitations: Researchers catalogued 160 or so TCR beta chains as cytomegalovirus-associated. Rare TCR sequences predominated, though certain public TCRs were found in many donors.

TCRdb keeps only in-frame clones here, not all; method: immunoSEQ multiplex PCR. Found here are about 78,000 clones, less than 96% of them singletons; the top ten hold about 1.5%. This CDR3 contains 14 residues. Per the germline V gene, CDR1 is MNHEY and CDR2 is SMNVEV (reference sequence). V lost 5 bases, J lost 6 bases, and 4 bases stayed unmatched. In the case of this clone: Its antigen is not known.

This clonotype originated in a man aged 18-30 years in good health and CMV-seropositive. Sequenced material: PBMCs. The rearrangement links TRBV27 to TRBJ2-1, with 10 bases identical to TRBD2. The CDR3: CASSPSGSPNEQFF. The CDR3 coding sequence is TGTGCCAGCAGTCCTAGCGGGAGCCCCAATGAGCAGTTCTTC.